This entry lists 14 T cell receptor beta chains sequenced from one sample in a study of blood T cell repertoires in COVID-19 (dated by TCRdb to 2020 to 2022). The library relied on the immunoSEQ multiplex PCR assay. Drawn from immuneACCESS, this table holds only the in-frame rearrangements with V and J called that TCRdb kept. Clones are partly lost; checked studies trace under half to an unresolved V gene and leave the rest unexplained. For this sample the table gives roughly 410,000 clones, of which approximately 90% were detected only once. The ten largest clones take up roughly 1.6% of the sample. The source material was peripheral blood. These receptors were taken from a woman aged 35 to 49 with COVID-19, enrolled during active disease.

This rearrangement joins TRBV2 to TRBJ1-5; 7 nucleotides match TRBD1. This CDR3 region has 15 residues. In germline, CDR1 is SNHLY, CDR2 FYNNEI. The V and J ends lost 9 bases and 5 bases, in that order; junction bases with no gene match: 13. The CDR3 coding sequence is TGTGCCAGTTCTGAACAGGGGACGGCTCATCAGCCCCAGCATTTT. Amino acids: CASSEQGTAHQPQHF. The complete variable domain, with remaining parts taken from reference TRBV2 and TRBJ1-5, reads EPEVTQTPSHQVTQMGQEVILRCVPISNHLYFYWYRQILGQKVEFLVSFYNNEISEKSEIFDDQFSVERPDGSNFTLKIRSTKLEDSAMYFCASSEQGTAHQPQHFGDGTRLSIL.

This sequence joins TRBV28 and TRBJ1-1; no definite D call. This CDR3 region has 12 residues. V shed 5 bases and J shed 6 bases, with 10 bases lying between them. Germline loops: CDR1 MDHEN, CDR2 SYDVKM. Written as DNA, the CDR3 is TGTGCCAGCAGTGTCGGGGTGGCTGAAGCTTTCTTT. Amino acid sequence: CASSVGVAEAFF.

V gene TRBV3-1 (or the pseudogene TRBV3-2) combines with J gene TRBJ1-1, with D hard to call. The CDR3 contains 15 residues. V dropped 5 bases and J dropped 1 base, with 14 bases sitting between them. Germline V lookup: CDR1 LGHDT, CDR2 YNNKEL (reference sequence). CDR3 in amino acids: CASSRSLSENTEAFF. In DNA form, the CDR3 reads TGTGCCAGCAGCAGGAGCCTCTCCGAGAACACTGAAGCTTTCTTT.

V usage is TRBV27 and J usage is TRBJ1-6; TRBD1 agrees at 8 bases. The CDR3 is made up of 17 amino acids. CDR1 is MNHEY, CDR2 SMNVEV, per germline (reference sequence). J gave up 4 bases and V 3 bases, and 8 bases lay outside the gene matches. CDR3 loop: CASSFLVRDRYNSPLHF. DNA for the CDR3: TGTGCCAGCAGTTTCCTAGTCCGGGACAGGTATAATTCACCCCTCCACTTT.

The J gene is TRBJ1-6, the V gene TRBV6-5; D is possibly TRBD1 (5 bases). The CDR3 length is 14 residues. V was shortened by 7 bases and J by 9 bases, with 16 bases between the two germline ends. Germline loops: CDR1 MNHEY, CDR2 SVGAGI. The CDR3 coding sequence is TGTGCCAGCACCCGAGGAGGGGTTGGTTCACCCCTCCACTTT. Amino acid sequence: CASTRGGVGSPLHF.

The chain recombines TRBV5-5 with TRBJ2-3; 11 nucleotides line up with TRBD2. CDR1 SGHKS and CDR2 YYEKEE come from the germline V gene (reference sequence). Unmatched junction bases numbered 4, after V lost 4 bases and J lost 0 bases. The length of the CDR3 is 16 residues. The CDR3 DNA sequence: TGTGCCAGCAGCGAGGGACTAGCGGTTAGCACAGATACGCAGTATTTT. This encodes CASSEGLAVSTDTQYF.

This chain uses TRBV5-1 with TRBJ1-1, with D unclear. The germline V and J ends were trimmed by 0 bases and 2 bases, with 14 bases remaining between them. The CDR3 totals 16 residues. CDR1 is SGHRS, CDR2 YFSETQ, per germline. The CDR3 spells CASSLGDSNPNTEAFF. Written as DNA, the CDR3 is TGCGCCAGCAGCTTGGGAGACTCGAACCCCAACACTGAAGCTTTCTTT.

In DNA form, the CDR3 reads TGTGCCAGTAGTCCGACGAGGGTGACTGGAAACACCATATATTTT. This codes for CASSPTRVTGNTIYF. The chain links TRBV19 to TRBJ1-3; no clear D. V was pared by 5 bases and J by 2 bases, with 13 bases between. Germline V CDR1 and CDR2: LNHDA, SQIVND (reference sequence). The CDR3 runs to 15 residues. The full variable domain, rest sourced from reference TRBV19 and TRBJ1-3, is DGGITQSPKYLFRKEGQNVTLSCEQNLNHDAMYWYRQDPGQGLRLIYYSQIVNDFQKGDIAEGYSVSREKKESFPLTVTSAQKNPTAFYLCASSPTRVTGNTIYFGEGSWLTVV.

Worth noting for this clone: Other DNA sequences of this sample code for an identical CDR3. J is TRBJ2-7 and V is TRBV9; 10 bases match TRBD2. V lost 0 bases and J lost 4; bases outside the gene matches: 1. The CDR3 consists of 14 residues. Germline CDR1 and CDR2: SGDLS and YYNGEE. Here the CDR3 DNA reads TGTGCCAGCAGCGTAGGGACTAGCGGTTACGAGCAGTACTTC. Translation gives CASSVGTSGYEQYF.

This clone has a handful of counts. The chain employs TRBV7-9 and TRBJ1-2; D unresolved. V lost 1 base and J lost 1, with 7 bases in between. The CDR3 extends over 14 amino acids. The germline V gene has CDR1 SEHNR and CDR2 FQNEAQ (reference sequence). The CDR3 here is CASSLVSLNYGYTF. CDR3 DNA: TGTGCCAGCAGCTTAGTCTCCCTTAACTATGGCTACACCTTC.

This clone turned up a few times. The rearrangement uses TRBV6-6 and TRBJ2-1; 11 bases match TRBD2. Trimming took 5 bases from V and 7 from J; bases not matched to a gene: 10. There are 16 residues in the CDR3. Germline V gene sequence: CDR1 MNHNY, CDR2 SVGAGI (reference sequence). DNA for the CDR3: TGTGCCAGCAGTGCACAAAGACTAGCGGGGAAGAATGAGCAGTTCTTC. It codes for CASSAQRLAGKNEQFF.

The J gene is TRBJ2-1, the V gene TRBV6-4; D might be TRBD1 (6 bases). CDR1 is MRHNA and CDR2 is SNTAGT in the germline V gene. The CDR3 extends over 14 amino acids. The V end was cut by 2 bases, the J end by 8 bases, with 13 bases between. The CDR3 protein is CASSDAAGDHEQFF. DNA of the CDR3: TGTGCCAGCAGTGACGCGGCAGGGGACCATGAGCAGTTCTTC.

This chain connects TRBV5-4 to TRBJ2-7, with 8 bases fitting TRBD1. The CDR3 length is 13 residues. The germline V gene has CDR1 SGHNT and CDR2 YYREEE (reference sequence). V lost 9 bases to trimming and J lost 2 bases; unmatched junction nucleotides: 7. The CDR3 reads CATSQGQAYEQYF. The CDR3, as DNA: TGTGCCACCAGTCAGGGACAGGCCTACGAGCAGTACTTC.

The chain joins TRBV27 to TRBJ1-2, with a possible D match to TRBD1 (5 bases). CDR1 is MNHEY, CDR2 SMNVEV, per germline (reference sequence). Trimming removed 6 bases at V and 7 bases at J, with 18 bases between. CDR3 length: 14 amino acids. The CDR3 DNA sequence: TGTGCCAGCAGCCTGAGAGCGGGGAGGGGTGGCTACACCTTC. This translates into CASSLRAGRGGYTF.